The clone carrying this TCR beta chain showed up just once. The identical CDR3 is also encoded by other nucleotide sequences in the sample. In the authors' methods: Amplification of reference gene primers was used by the study to estimate nucleated cell counts. Sequencing used immunoSEQ multiplex PCR; TCRdb keeps in-frame clones, though not all of them. V and J calls and clone size are those listed in that table; D and trimming were worked out from the DNA. The sample carries roughly 190,000 clones, over 80% recorded once. These data belong to a study of blood T cell repertoires in COVID-19. At the level of the study: Nucleic acid was either cDNA or gDNA, and it came from T cells, B-cell-depleted T cells, or PBMCs.

Per germline, CDR1 MNHEY and CDR2 SMNVEV (reference sequence). Between the trimmed V and J ends, which lost 9 bases and 4 bases, there was a span of 7 bases. The CDR3 sequence is 11 residues long. This rearrangement joins TRBV27 to TRBJ2-1, with D hard to call. The clonotype was recovered from a woman aged 40 to 50 with acute or convalescent COVID-19. The specimen sequenced was peripheral blood. CDR3 loop: CASSYYNEQFF. The CDR3 bases are TGTGCCAGTTCCTATTACAATGAGCAGTTCTTC.